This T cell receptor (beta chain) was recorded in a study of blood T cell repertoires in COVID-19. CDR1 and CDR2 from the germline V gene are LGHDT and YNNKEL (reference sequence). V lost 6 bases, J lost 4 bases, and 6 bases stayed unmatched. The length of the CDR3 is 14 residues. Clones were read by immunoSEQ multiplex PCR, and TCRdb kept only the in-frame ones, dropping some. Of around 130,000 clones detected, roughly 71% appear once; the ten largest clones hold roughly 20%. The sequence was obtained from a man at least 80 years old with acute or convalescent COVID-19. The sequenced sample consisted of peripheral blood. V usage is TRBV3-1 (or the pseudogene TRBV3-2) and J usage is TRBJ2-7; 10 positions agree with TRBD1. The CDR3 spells CASSGQGVWYEQYF. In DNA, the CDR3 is TGTGCCAGCAGTGGACAGGGGGTCTGGTACGAGCAGTACTTC.